The 6 T cell receptor beta chains below were found in one sample sequenced in a study of blood T cell repertoires in COVID-19. TCRdb keeps only in-frame clones here, not all; method: immunoSEQ multiplex PCR. The sample includes about 440,000 clones, about 87% of them seen just once. Sequenced material: peripheral blood. The origin of the receptors is a woman aged 45-60 years with COVID-19, enrolled during active disease.

The sample holds a few counts of this clone. CDR3 DNA: TGTGCCAGCAGCCAATACCAGAATTCACCCCTCCACTTT. It yields the protein CASSQYQNSPLHF. The chain joins TRBV3-1 (or the pseudogene TRBV3-2) to TRBJ1-6; D unresolved. Germline CDR1 and CDR2: LGHDT and YNNKEL (reference sequence). The CDR3 has 13 residues. Between the trimmed V and J ends, which lost 2 bases and 7 bases, there was a span of 6 bases.

The V call is TRBV29-1, the J call TRBJ1-4, with no clear D. The germline gives CDR1 SQVTM, CDR2 ANQGSEA. The V end lost 2 bases, the J end lost 7 bases, and 8 bases lay between the germline ends. This CDR3 is built from 12 residues. In nucleotides, the CDR3 is TGCAGCGTTGAAAACATTTCTGAAAAACTGTTTTTT. This gives the protein CSVENISEKLFF.

This clone came up once. In DNA, the CDR3 is TGCGCCAGCAGCTTGGTTCCAGAAAAGAACACTGAAGCTTTCTTT. This encodes CASSLVPEKNTEAFF. V usage is TRBV5-1 and J usage is TRBJ1-1; D is unresolved. V lost 0 bases to trimming and J lost 1 base, with 10 bases between them. This CDR3 is built from 15 residues. Germline loops: CDR1 SGHRS, CDR2 YFSETQ.

The chain carries TRBV7-8 and TRBJ2-2, with 11 bases fitting TRBD2. CDR1 and CDR2 from the germline V gene are SGHVS and FQNEAQ. The junction had 0 bases not matched to a gene; V was cut back by 2 bases and J by 4 bases. The CDR3 has 15 amino acids. CDR3 coding DNA: TGTGCCAGCAGCTTACTAGCGGGGGGCACCGGGGAGCTGTTTTTT. It encodes CASSLLAGGTGELFF.

This sequence joins TRBV18 and TRBJ2-7; 8 nucleotides line up with TRBD2. Trimming took 3 bases from V and 6 from J; bases not matched to a gene: 7. This CDR3 is built from 14 residues. Germline V CDR1 and CDR2: KGHSH, LQKENI. The CDR3: CASSPGLVMSEQYF. The CDR3 nucleotides read TGTGCCAGCTCACCGGGACTAGTAATGAGCGAGCAGTACTTC. Combining the CDR3 with reference TRBV18 and TRBJ2-7 gives the whole variable domain NAGVMQNPRHLVRRRGQEARLRCSPMKGHSHVYWYRQLPEEGLKFMVYLQKENIIDESGMPKERFSAEFPKEGPSILRIQQVVRGDSAAYFCASSPGLVMSEQYFGPGTRLTVT.

J is TRBJ2-1 and V is TRBV30; 9 bases fit TRBD2. CDR1 and CDR2 (germline): GTSNPN, SVGIG (reference sequence). Trimming took 4 bases from V and 0 from J; bases not matched to a gene: 10. The CDR3 is 17 residues long. CDR3 protein: CAWKGRGGLSSYNEQFF. The DNA of the CDR3 is TGTGCCTGGAAGGGGCGGGGGGGCCTTAGCTCCTACAATGAGCAGTTCTTC.